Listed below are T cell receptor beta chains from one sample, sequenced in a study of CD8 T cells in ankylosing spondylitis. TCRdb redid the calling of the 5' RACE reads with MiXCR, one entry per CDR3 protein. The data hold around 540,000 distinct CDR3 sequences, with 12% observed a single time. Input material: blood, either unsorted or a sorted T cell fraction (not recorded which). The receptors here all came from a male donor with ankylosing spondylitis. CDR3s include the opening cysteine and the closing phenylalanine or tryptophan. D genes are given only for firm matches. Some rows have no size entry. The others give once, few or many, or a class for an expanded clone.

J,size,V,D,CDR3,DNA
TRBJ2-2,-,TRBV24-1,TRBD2,CATSDLSGTSGNTGELFF,TGTGCCACCAGTGATTTGTCTGGGACTAGCGGGAACACCGGGGAGCTGTTTTTT
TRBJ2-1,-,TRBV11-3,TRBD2,CASSKGTSGWTEEQFF,TGTGCCAGCAGCAAAGGGACTAGCGGGTGGACTGAGGAGCAGTTCTTC
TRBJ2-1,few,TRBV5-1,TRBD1,CASSGGQGAGEQFF,TGCGCCAGCAGCGGGGGACAGGGGGCTGGTGAGCAGTTCTTC
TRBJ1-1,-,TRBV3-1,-,CASSRNPGQNTEAFF,TGTGCCAGCAGCCGTAACCCGGGACAGAACACTGAAGCTTTCTTT
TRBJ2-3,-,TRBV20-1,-,CSARVEPDTQYF,TGCAGTGCTAGAGTGGAGCCAGATACGCAGTATTTT
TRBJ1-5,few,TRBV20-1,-,CSARDQTMEGGRNQPQHF,TGCAGTGCTAGAGATCAGACTATGGAGGGGGGGCGAAATCAGCCCCAGCATTTT
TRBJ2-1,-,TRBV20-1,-,CSARHQWGSSYNEQFF,TGCAGTGCTAGGCATCAATGGGGGAGCTCCTACAATGAGCAGTTCTTC
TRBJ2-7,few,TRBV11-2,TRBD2,CASSLASTAGAYEQYF,TGTGCCAGCAGCTTAGCATCCACAGCGGGAGCCTACGAGCAGTACTTC
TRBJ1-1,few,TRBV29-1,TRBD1,CSVGTGGDGTEAFF,TGCAGCGTGGGGACAGGGGGCGACGGGACTGAAGCTTTCTTT
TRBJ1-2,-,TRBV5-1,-,CASSLGAPSSGYTF,TGCGCCAGCAGCTTAGGGGCCCCTTCTTCTGGCTACACCTTC
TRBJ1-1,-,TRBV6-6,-,CASSYERGEAFF,TGTGCCAGCAGTTACGAGAGGGGTGAGGCTTTCTTT
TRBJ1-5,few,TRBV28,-,CASSYPEGKSQHF,TGTGCCAGCAGTTACCCCGAAGGGAAGTCCCAGCATTTT
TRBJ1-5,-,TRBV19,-,CASNMRSEIGNQPQHF,TGTGCCAGTAACATGCGTAGTGAGATCGGCAATCAGCCCCAGCATTTT
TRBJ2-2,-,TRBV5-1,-,CASSSPRGNGELFF,TGCGCCAGCAGCTCGCCCAGGGGCAACGGGGAGCTGTTTTTT
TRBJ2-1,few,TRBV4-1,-,CASSPQRDRGLWDEQFF,TGCGCCAGCAGCCCCCAGCGGGACAGAGGGCTTTGGGATGAGCAGTTCTTC
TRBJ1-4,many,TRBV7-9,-,CASSLAGRANEKLFF,TGTGCCAGCAGCTTAGCAGGCCGAGCTAATGAAAAACTGTTTTTT
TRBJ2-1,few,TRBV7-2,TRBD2,CATGTSGRNEQFF,TGTGCCACCGGGACTAGCGGGAGGAATGAGCAGTTCTTC
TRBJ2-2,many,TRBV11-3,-,CASSLGDSAMTGELFF,TGTGCCAGCAGCCTGGGGGACTCGGCCATGACCGGGGAGCTGTTTTTT
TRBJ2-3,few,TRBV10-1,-,CASSESTSGGDTQYF,TGCGCCAGCAGTGAGTCGACCAGCGGAGGGGATACGCAGTATTTT
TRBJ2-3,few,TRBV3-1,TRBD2,CASSQEAGGDTQYF,TGTGCCAGCAGCCAAGAGGCGGGAGGAGATACGCAGTATTTT
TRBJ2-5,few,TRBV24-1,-,CATSRAGSETQYF,TGTGCCACCAGTCGGGCGGGGTCCGAGACCCAGTACTTC
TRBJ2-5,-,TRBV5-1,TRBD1,CASRGKGARETQYF,TGCGCCAGCAGGGGCAAGGGGGCTCGGGAGACCCAGTACTTC
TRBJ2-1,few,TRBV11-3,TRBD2,CASSPEVGGEQFF,TGTGCCAGCAGCCCCGAGGTCGGGGGGGAGCAGTTCTTC
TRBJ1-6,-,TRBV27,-,CASSYLHDSPLHF,TGTGCCAGCAGTTACCTACACGATTCACCCCTCCACTTT
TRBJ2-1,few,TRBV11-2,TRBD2,CASTPPGPGLAGGGFF,TGTGCCAGCACCCCCCCGGGACCGGGACTAGCGGGAGGGGGGTTCTTC
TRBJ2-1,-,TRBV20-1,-,CSAIAPTSYNEQFF,TGCAGTGCTATTGCACCAACCTCCTACAATGAGCAGTTCTTC
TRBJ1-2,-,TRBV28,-,CASSLTDSFYGYTF,TGTGCCAGCAGTTTGACGGACAGTTTCTATGGCTACACCTTC
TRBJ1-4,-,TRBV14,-,CASSQYRSTNEKLFF,TGTGCCAGCAGCCAATATAGATCAACTAATGAAAAACTGTTTTTT
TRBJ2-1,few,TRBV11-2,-,CASSLVRGQIF,TGTGCCAGCAGCTTAGTGAGGGGTCAAATCTTC
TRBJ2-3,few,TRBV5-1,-,CASSRGRTTFTDTQYF,TGCGCCAGCAGTAGGGGTCGGACTACCTTCACAGATACGCAGTATTTT
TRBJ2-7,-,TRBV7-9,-,CASSLDPDDEQYF,TGTGCCAGCAGCTTAGATCCCGACGACGAGCAGTACTTC
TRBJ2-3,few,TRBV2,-,CASTPRDSGFTDTQYF,TGTGCCAGCACCCCTCGGGATAGCGGATTCACAGATACGCAGTATTTT
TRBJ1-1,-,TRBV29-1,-,CSVEPSAGTEAFF,TGCAGCGTTGAACCTAGTGCGGGGACTGAAGCTTTCTTT